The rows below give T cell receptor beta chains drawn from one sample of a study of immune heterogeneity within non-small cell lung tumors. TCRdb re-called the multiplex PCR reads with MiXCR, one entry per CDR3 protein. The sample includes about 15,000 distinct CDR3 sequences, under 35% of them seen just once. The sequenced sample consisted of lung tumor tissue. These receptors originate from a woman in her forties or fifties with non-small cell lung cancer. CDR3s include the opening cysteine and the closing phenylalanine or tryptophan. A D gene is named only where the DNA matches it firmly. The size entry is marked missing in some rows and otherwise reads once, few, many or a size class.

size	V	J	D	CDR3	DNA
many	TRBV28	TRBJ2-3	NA	CASSLDGGTTDTQYF	TGTGCCAGCAGTTTAGACGGGGGAACCACAGATACGCAGTATTTT
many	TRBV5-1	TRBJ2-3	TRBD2	CASSVGTSGGTDTQYF	TGCGCCAGCAGCGTCGGGACTAGCGGGGGGACAGATACGCAGTATTTT
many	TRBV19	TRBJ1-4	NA	CASSISVATNEKLFF	TGTGCCAGTAGTATCTCGGTTGCAACTAATGAAAAACTGTTTTTT
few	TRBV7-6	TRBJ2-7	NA	CASSSQGSTGGYEQYF	TGTGCCAGCAGCTCCCAGGGGTCGACCGGGGGTTACGAGCAGTACTTC
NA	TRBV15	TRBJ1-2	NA	CATSTEGGDGYTF	TGTGCCACCTCGACAGAAGGTGGGGATGGCTACACCTTC
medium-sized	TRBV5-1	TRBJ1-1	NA	CASSPPDRDTEAFF	TGCGCCAGCAGCCCCCCAGACAGAGACACTGAAGCTTTCTTT
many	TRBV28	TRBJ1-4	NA	CASSSALRGLKDEKLFF	TGTGCCAGCAGTTCAGCCCTACGGGGGCTTAAGGATGAAAAACTGTTTTTT
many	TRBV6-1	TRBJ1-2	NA	CASSAGGGRPNYGYTF	TGTGCCAGCAGTGCGGGAGGCGGACGACCTAACTATGGCTACACCTTC
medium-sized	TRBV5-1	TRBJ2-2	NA	CASSPVEGSGELFF	TGCGCCAGCAGCCCGGTAGAAGGTTCCGGGGAGCTGTTTTTT
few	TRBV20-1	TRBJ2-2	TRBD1	CSAWTPGQGANTGELFF	TGCAGTGCTTGGACCCCGGGACAGGGCGCGAACACCGGGGAGCTGTTTTTT
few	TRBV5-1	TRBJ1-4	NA	CASSPSGWGNEKLFF	TGCGCCAGCAGCCCCTCGGGATGGGGGAATGAAAAACTGTTTTTT
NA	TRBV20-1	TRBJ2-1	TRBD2	CSASPGTSNRREQFF	TGCAGTGCTAGTCCTGGGACTAGCAATCGGCGGGAGCAGTTCTTC
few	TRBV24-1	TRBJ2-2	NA	CATSKSGNTGELFF	TGTGCCACCAGTAAATCAGGCAACACCGGGGAGCTGTTTTTT
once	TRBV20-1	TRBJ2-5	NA	CSARDSRPGDQETQYF	TGCAGTGCTAGAGATTCTAGACCAGGGGACCAAGAGACTCAGTACTTC
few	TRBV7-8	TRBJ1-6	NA	CASSLVRDSPLHF	TGTGCCAGCAGCTTAGTACGGGATTCACCCCTCCACTTT
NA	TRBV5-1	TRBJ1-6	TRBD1	CASSLRTGNNSPLHF	TGCGCCAGCAGCTTGAGGACAGGGAATAATTCACCCCTCCACTTT
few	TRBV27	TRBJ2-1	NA	CAGSFATPYNEQFF	TGTGCCGGCAGTTTCGCTACACCTTACAATGAGCAGTTCTTC
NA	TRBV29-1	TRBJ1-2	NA	CSVSSAHYGYTF	TGCAGCGTCTCTTCCGCTCACTATGGCTACACCTTC
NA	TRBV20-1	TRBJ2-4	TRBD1	CSAKRQGTSLAKNIQYF	TGCAGTGCTAAGAGACAGGGGACGTCATTAGCCAAAAACATTCAGTACTTC
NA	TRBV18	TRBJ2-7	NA	CASSPRTPAYEQYF	TGTGCCAGCTCACCCCGGACCCCCGCCTACGAGCAGTACTTC